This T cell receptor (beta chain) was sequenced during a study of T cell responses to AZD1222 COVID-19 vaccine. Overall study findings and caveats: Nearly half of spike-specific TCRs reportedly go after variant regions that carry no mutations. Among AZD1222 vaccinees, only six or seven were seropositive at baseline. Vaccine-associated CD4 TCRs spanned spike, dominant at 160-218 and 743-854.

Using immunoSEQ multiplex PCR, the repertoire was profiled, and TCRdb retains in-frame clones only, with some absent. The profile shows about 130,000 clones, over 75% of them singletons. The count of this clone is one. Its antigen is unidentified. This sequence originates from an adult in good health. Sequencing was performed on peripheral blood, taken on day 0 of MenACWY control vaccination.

CDR3 residues: CSARRDYEQYF. CDR3 in DNA: TGCAGTGCACGACGGGATTACGAGCAGTACTTC. The chain couples TRBV20-1 to TRBJ2-7; D possibly corresponds to TRBD2 (5 bases). Germline V gene lookup returns CDR1 DFQATT and CDR2 SNEGSKA (reference sequence). This CDR3 comprises 11 residues. With 6 bases removed from V and 4 bases from J, the gap between germline ends came to 10 bases.